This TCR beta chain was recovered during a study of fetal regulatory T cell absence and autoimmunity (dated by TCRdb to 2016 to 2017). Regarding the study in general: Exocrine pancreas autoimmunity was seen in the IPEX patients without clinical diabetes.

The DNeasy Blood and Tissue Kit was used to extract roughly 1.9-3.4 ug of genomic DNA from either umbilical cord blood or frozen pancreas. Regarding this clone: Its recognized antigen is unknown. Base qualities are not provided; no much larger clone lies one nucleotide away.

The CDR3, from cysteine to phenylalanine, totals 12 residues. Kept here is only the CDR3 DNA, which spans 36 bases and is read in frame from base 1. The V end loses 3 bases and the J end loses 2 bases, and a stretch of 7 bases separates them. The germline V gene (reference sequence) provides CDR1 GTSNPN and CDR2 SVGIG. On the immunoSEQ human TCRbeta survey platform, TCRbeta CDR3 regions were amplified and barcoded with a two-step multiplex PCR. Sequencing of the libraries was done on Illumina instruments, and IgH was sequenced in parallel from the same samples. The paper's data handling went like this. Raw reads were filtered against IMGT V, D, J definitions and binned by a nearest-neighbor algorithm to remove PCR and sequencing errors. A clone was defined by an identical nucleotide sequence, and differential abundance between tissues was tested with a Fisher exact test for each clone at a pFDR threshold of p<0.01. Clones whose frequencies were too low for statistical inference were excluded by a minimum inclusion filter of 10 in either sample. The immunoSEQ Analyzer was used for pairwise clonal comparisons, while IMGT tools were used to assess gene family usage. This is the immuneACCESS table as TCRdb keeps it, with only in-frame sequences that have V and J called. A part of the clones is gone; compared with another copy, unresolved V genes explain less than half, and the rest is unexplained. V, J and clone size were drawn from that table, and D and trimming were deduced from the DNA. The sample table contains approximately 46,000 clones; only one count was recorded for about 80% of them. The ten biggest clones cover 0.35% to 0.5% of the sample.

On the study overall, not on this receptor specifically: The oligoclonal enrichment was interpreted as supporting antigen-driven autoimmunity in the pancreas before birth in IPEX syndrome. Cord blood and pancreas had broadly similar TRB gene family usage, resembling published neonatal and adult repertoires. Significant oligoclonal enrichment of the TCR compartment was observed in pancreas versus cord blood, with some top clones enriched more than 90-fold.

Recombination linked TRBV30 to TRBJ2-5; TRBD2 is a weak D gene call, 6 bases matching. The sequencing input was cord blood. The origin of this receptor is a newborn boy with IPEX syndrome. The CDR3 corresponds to CAWRSGQETQYF. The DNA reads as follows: TGTGCCTGGAGAAGCGGGCAAGAGACCCAGTACTTC.